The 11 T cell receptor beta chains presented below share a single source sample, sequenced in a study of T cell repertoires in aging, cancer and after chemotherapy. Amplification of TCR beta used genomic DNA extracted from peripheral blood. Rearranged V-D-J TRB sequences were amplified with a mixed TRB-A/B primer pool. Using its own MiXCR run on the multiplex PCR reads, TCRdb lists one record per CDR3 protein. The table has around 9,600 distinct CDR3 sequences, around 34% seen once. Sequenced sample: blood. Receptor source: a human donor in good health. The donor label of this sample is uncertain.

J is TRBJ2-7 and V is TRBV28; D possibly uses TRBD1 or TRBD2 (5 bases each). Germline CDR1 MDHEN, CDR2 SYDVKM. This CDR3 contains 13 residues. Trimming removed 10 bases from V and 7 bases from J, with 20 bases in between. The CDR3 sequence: CATRGDPTREQYF. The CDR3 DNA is TGTGCCACGCGAGGGGACCCTACTCGAGAGCAGTACTTC. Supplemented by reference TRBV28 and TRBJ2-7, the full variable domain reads DVKVTQSSRYLVKRTGEKVFLECVQDMDHENMFWYRQDPGLGLRLIYFSYDVKMKEKGDIPEGYSVSREKKERFSLILESASTNQTSMYLCATRGDPTREQYFGPGTRLTVT.

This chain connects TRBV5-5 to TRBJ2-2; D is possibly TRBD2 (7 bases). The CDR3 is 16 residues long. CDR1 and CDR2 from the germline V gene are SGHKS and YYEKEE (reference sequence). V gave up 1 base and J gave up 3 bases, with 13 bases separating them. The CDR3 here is CASSLLGGQDTGELFF. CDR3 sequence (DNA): TGTGCCAGCAGCTTGCTGGGGGGGCAGGACACCGGGGAGCTGTTTTTT.

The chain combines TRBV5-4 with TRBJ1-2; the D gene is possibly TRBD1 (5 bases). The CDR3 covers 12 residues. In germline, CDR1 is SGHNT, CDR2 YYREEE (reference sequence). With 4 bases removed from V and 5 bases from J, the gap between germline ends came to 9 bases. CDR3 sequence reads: CASSPGAYGYTF. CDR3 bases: TGTGCCAGCAGCCCCGGGGCTTATGGCTACACCTTC.

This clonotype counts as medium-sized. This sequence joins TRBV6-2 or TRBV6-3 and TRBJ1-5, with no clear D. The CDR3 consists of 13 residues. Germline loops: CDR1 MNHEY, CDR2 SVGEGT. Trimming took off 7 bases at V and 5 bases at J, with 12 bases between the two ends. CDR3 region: CASTPEGYQPQHF. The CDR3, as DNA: TGTGCCAGCACCCCCGAGGGTTATCAGCCCCAGCATTTT.

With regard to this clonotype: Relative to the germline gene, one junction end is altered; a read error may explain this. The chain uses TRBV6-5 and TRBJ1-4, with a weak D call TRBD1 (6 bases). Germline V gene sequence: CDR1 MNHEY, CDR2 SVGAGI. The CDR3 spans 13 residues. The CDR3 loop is CASSRPGAEKLLF. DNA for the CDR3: TGTGCCAGCAGTCGGCCAGGGGCTGAAAAACTGCTTTTT.

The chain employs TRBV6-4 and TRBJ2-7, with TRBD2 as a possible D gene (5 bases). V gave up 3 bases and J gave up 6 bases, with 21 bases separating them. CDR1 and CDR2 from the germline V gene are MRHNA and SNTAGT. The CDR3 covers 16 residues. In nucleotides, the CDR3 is TGTGCCAGCAGTGAACAGCCTAGCCTGGGGATGGGCGAGCAGTACTTC. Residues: CASSEQPSLGMGEQYF.

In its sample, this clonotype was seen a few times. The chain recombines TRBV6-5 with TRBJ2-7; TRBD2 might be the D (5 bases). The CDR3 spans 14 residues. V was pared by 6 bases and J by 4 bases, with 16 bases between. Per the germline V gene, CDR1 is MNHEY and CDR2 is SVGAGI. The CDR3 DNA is TGTGCCAGCAGCCCCTTCCTAGCAGCGTACGAGCAGTACTTC. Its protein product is CASSPFLAAYEQYF.

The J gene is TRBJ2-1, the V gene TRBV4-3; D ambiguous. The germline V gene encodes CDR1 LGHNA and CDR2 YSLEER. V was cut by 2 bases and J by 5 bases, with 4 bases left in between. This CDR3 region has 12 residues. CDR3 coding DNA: TGCGCCAGCAGCCAACAAAACAATGAGCAGTTCTTC. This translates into CASSQQNNEQFF.

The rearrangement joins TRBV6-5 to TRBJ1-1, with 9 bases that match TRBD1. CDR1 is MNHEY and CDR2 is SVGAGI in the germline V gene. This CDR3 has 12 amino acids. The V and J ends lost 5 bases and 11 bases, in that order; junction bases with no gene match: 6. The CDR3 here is CASSQGQGLAFF. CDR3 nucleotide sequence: TGTGCCAGCAGTCAAGGACAGGGGTTGGCTTTCTTT.

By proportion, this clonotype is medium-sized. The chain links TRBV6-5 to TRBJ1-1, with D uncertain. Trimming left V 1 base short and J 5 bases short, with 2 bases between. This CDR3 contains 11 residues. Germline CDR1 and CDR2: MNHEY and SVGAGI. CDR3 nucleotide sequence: TGTGCCAGCAGTTACTGGACTGAAGCTTTCTTT. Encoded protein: CASSYWTEAFF.

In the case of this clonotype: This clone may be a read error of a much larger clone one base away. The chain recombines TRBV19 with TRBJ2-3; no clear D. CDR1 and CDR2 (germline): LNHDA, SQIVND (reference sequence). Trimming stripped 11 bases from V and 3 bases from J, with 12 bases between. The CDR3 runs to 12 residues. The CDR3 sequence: CAGAPRTDTQYF. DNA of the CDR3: TGTGCCGGTGCCCCCCGGACAGATACGCAGTATTTT. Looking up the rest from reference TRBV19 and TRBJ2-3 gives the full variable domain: DGGITQSPKYLFRKEGQNVTLSCEQNLNHDAMYWYRQDPGQGLRLIYYSQIVNDFQKGDIAEGYSVSREKKESFPLTVTSAQKNPTAFYLCAGAPRTDTQYFGPGTRLTVL.